Each of the 18 T cell receptor beta chains below was sequenced from the same sample in a study of blood T cell repertoires in COVID-19. Assay used: immunoSEQ multiplex PCR; TCRdb lists only in-frame clones, some missing. The repertoire holds hundreds of thousands of clones, with about 91% as singletons. Sequenced sample: peripheral blood. The receptors shown here come from a man of 80 years or more with acute or convalescent COVID-19.

This chain connects TRBV24-1 to TRBJ1-5; D is ambiguous. The CDR3 spans 14 residues. V shed 4 bases and J shed 0 bases, with 6 bases lying between them. Germline V CDR1 and CDR2: KGHDR, SFDVKD. The CDR3 DNA is TGTGCCACCAGTGAATCTTATAGCAATCAGCCCCAGCATTTT. Residues: CATSESYSNQPQHF.

The rearrangement joins TRBV7-9 to TRBJ2-7; 9 bases fit TRBD2. Germline values: CDR1 SEHNR, CDR2 FQNEAQ (reference sequence). This CDR3 spans 16 amino acids. Unmatched junction bases numbered 8, after V lost 3 bases and J lost 2 bases. The CDR3 DNA is TGTGCCAGCAGCTTCCCTACTAGCGGGTCAACCTACGAGCAGTACTTC. It encodes CASSFPTSGSTYEQYF.

The gene calls are TRBV28 and TRBJ2-2, with a tentative D call TRBD2 (5 bases). The CDR3 is made up of 13 amino acids. CDR1 and CDR2 from the germline V gene are MDHEN and SYDVKM. The V and J ends lost 2 bases and 7 bases respectively, with 8 bases between them. CDR3 nucleotides: TGTGCCAGCAGTTTACGGGGTGGCGGGGAGCTGTTTTTT. Translating it yields CASSLRGGGELFF.

The V gene is TRBV19, the J gene TRBJ2-3; 7 nucleotides line up with TRBD1. Per germline, CDR1 LNHDA and CDR2 SQIVND (reference sequence). V dropped 3 bases and J dropped 3; count of bases not matched to a gene: 9. This CDR3 region has 16 residues. This CDR3 is CASSIGTVDGTDTQYF. The CDR3 region has the DNA TGTGCCAGTAGTATCGGGACAGTTGATGGTACAGATACGCAGTATTTT.

V gene TRBV5-4 combines with J gene TRBJ2-1; 7 bases fit TRBD2. Germline CDR1 is SGHNT and CDR2 is YYREEE (reference sequence). The length of the CDR3 is 13 residues. Trimming cost V 4 bases and J 8 bases; bases outside gene matches: 6. The CDR3 reads CASSTGLEDEQFF. DNA for the CDR3: TGTGCCAGCAGCACCGGACTAGAGGATGAGCAGTTCTTC.

V usage is TRBV14 and J usage is TRBJ1-1, with D possibly matching TRBD1 (6 bases). With 3 bases removed from V and 1 base from J, the gap between germline ends came to 12 bases. This CDR3 is built from 15 residues. Germline V CDR1 and CDR2: SGHDN, FVKESK. CDR3 sequence reads: CASSHLTGANTEAFF. CDR3 sequence (DNA): TGTGCCAGCAGCCACCTGACAGGCGCGAACACTGAAGCTTTCTTT.

The chain uses TRBV6-5 and TRBJ1-5; D is possibly TRBD1 (5 bases). The CDR3 length is 14 residues. V lost 10 bases to trimming and J lost 0 bases, with 13 bases between them. Germline V lookup: CDR1 MNHEY, CDR2 SVGAGI. CDR3 amino acids: CATLWGDSNQPQHF. For the CDR3, the DNA is TGTGCCACCCTGTGGGGGGATAGCAATCAGCCCCAGCATTTT.

The chain couples TRBV28 to TRBJ1-1; a possible D gene is TRBD1 (6 bases). Trimming left V 7 bases short and J 4 bases short, with 16 bases between. The CDR3 loop spans 14 amino acids. Per germline, CDR1 MDHEN and CDR2 SYDVKM. For the CDR3, the DNA is TGTGCCAGCATCTTCGGGGGAGGGGGCACTGAAGCTTTCTTT. Its protein is CASIFGGGGTEAFF.

The J gene is TRBJ1-5, the V gene TRBV11-2; D remains ambiguous. V gave up 5 bases and J gave up 7 bases, with 15 bases separating them. The germline gives CDR1 SGHAT, CDR2 FQNNGV. The CDR3 totals 14 residues. The CDR3 loop reads CASSPSAGGQPQHF. The CDR3 DNA is TGTGCCAGCAGCCCCTCGGCGGGAGGACAGCCCCAGCATTTT.

The V call is TRBV10-3, the J call TRBJ1-3; possibly TRBD1 for D (5 bases). V was shortened by 5 bases and J by 4 bases, with 15 bases between the two germline ends. The length of the CDR3 is 15 residues. Germline V lookup: CDR1 ENHRY, CDR2 SYGVKD. CDR3 coding DNA: TGTGCCATCAGTACAGGTACAATGTTCGGAAACACCATATATTTT. The encoded protein is CAISTGTMFGNTIYF.

The rearrangement uses TRBV5-4 and TRBJ2-2; D is undetermined. Per germline, CDR1 SGHNT and CDR2 YYREEE (reference sequence). V was trimmed by 6 bases and J by 0 bases, leaving 6 bases between them. CDR3 length: 13 amino acids. The CDR3 spells CASNSPNTGELFF. In nucleotides, the CDR3 is TGTGCCAGCAATAGTCCGAACACCGGGGAGCTGTTTTTT. Complete variable domain (other parts from reference TRBV5-4 and TRBJ2-2): ETGVTQSPTHLIKTRGQQVTLRCSSQSGHNTVSWYQQALGQGPQFIFQYYREEENGRGNFPPRFSGLQFPNYSSELNVNALELDDSALYLCASNSPNTGELFFGEGSRLTVL.

This clone was observed once. The chain combines TRBV5-6 with TRBJ2-3; 8 bases line up with TRBD2. The junction had 6 bases not matched to a gene; V was cut back by 0 bases and J by 0 bases. The V gene's germline CDR1 is SGHDT and CDR2 YYEEEE. CDR3 length: 17 amino acids. For the CDR3, the DNA is TGTGCCAGCAGCTTGGGTACTAGCGGTACTAGCACAGATACGCAGTATTTT. Its protein is CASSLGTSGTSTDTQYF.

This chain links TRBV27 with TRBJ2-1; possible D gene TRBD2, 5 bases. CDR1 and CDR2 (germline): MNHEY, SMNVEV (reference sequence). CDR3 length: 15 amino acids. V was cut by 6 bases and J by 6 bases, with 18 bases left in between. The CDR3 sequence is CASSQRTGTGNEQFF. Here the CDR3 DNA reads TGTGCCAGCAGCCAAAGGACTGGAACTGGCAATGAGCAGTTCTTC.

This sequence joins TRBV24-1 and TRBJ2-3; TRBD1 agrees at 9 bases. Germline-derived CDR1 and CDR2 are KGHDR and SFDVKD. The CDR3 runs 18 residues. V dropped 3 bases and J dropped 0; count of bases not matched to a gene: 9. CDR3 amino acids: CATSDRSTGGFSTDTQYF. CDR3 nucleotide sequence: TGTGCCACCAGTGATCGGTCAACAGGGGGCTTTAGCACAGATACGCAGTATTTT.

The rearrangement links TRBV7-2 to TRBJ2-7, with TRBD2 matching 8 bases. The V gene end was trimmed by 1 base and the J gene end by 4 bases; junction bases not matched to a gene: 9. CDR1 and CDR2 (germline): SGHTA, FQGNSA. This CDR3 spans 16 amino acids. DNA of the CDR3: TGTGCCAGCAGCTTAGATAGGGCTAGCGGGCCATACGAGCAGTACTTC. This translates into CASSLDRASGPYEQYF. Drawing the rest from reference TRBV7-2 and TRBJ2-7, the complete variable domain is GAGVSQSPSNKVTEKGKDVELRCDPISGHTALYWYRQSLGQGLEFLIYFQGNSAPDKSGLPSDRFSAERTGGSVSTLTIQRTQQEDSAVYLCASSLDRASGPYEQYFGPGTRLTVT.

The gene calls are TRBV7-8 and TRBJ1-2; D call uncertain. Trimming pared 0 bases from V and 2 bases from J, leaving 16 bases between. Germline values: CDR1 SGHVS, CDR2 FQNEAQ. The CDR3 sequence is 17 residues long. The CDR3 loop is CASSLAVSNPGNYGYTF. The DNA for the CDR3 is TGTGCCAGCAGCTTAGCGGTTTCCAATCCAGGAAACTATGGCTACACCTTC.

The chain recombines TRBV19 with TRBJ1-3; 8 bases line up with TRBD1. The CDR3 runs 16 residues. V lost 6 bases, J lost 0 bases, and 7 bases stayed unmatched. CDR1 is LNHDA, CDR2 SQIVND, per germline (reference sequence). The CDR3 spells CASSPGTGVSGNTIYF. DNA of the CDR3: TGTGCCAGTAGCCCCGGGACAGGAGTCTCTGGAAACACCATATATTTT.

This clone was observed once. The chain links TRBV4-2 to TRBJ2-1; 11 bases are a match to TRBD2. Germline V CDR1 and CDR2: LGHNA, YNFKEQ. There are 17 residues in the CDR3. J gave up 5 bases and V 3 bases, and 9 bases lay outside the gene matches. The CDR3 region is CASSQTDTGLADNEQFF. In nucleotides, the CDR3 is TGTGCCAGCAGCCAGACCGATACGGGACTAGCGGACAATGAGCAGTTCTTC.